This T cell receptor beta chain was captured by sequencing in a study of T cells in narcolepsy (dated by TCRdb to the late 2010s). General notes on the study: Patients with narcolepsy type 1 or type 2 (NT1, NT2) and healthy control donors were enrolled in the study. Autoreactive T cells targeting hypocretin neuron self-antigens (hypocretin, TRIB2) were sought in narcolepsy patients, and TCR Vbeta sequencing was used to track clonotypes in blood and CSF.

Concerning this clone itself: No cognate antigen has been identified for it. Per-base qualities were not stored, and no clone one base away is much larger.

Its CDR3 holds 16 amino acids, cysteine through phenylalanine. Only the CDR3 DNA is retained, 48 bases long and in frame from the first base. Cut back by 4 bases and 4 bases, the V and J ends lie 18 bases apart. The germline V gene yields SGHDN for CDR1 and FVKESK for CDR2. What the authors observed across the whole study: Certain blood memory CD4+ repertoires from patients and controls had no sequences that matched autoreactive T cell clones. According to the report, autoreactive clonotypes were detected serially in the blood of the same patients and of different patients, but not in healthy controls. Patients and controls had comparable numbers of sequenced blood memory CD4+ clonotypes, averaging about 37,000 and 33,000, respectively. In plots comparing CSF and blood CD4+ T cell clonotypes from the same patient, HCRT-specific and TRIB2-specific autoreactive clonotypes were highlighted.

The protocol used for the library was the immunoSEQ multiplex PCR assay. The source is immuneACCESS, and TCRdb retained only in-frame sequences with V and J called. Part of the clones is not carried over; for the studies checked, unresolved V genes explain less than half of this, and the remainder is unexplained. The sample records about 33,000 clones, roughly four fifths of which are singletons. Around 1.3% of the sample rests with the top ten. For TCR Vbeta sequencing, memory CD4+ T cells were sorted ex vivo from the peripheral blood of both healthy controls and narcolepsy patients. The chain uses TRBV14 and TRBJ2-3; the D gene is perhaps TRBD1 or TRBD2, as each covers 7 bases. The sample taken for sequencing was CD45RA- memory CD4+ T cells from PBMCs. The label giving this sample's cell subset or site can be read as: memory T cells sorted ex vivo from peripheral blood. This TCR was sampled from a human donor with narcolepsy. This receptor has the CDR3 CASSPGWDSGADTQYF. The nucleotide sequence is given as TGTGCCAGCAGCCCCGGGTGGGACAGCGGGGCAGATACGCAGTATTTT.